Each of the 13 T cell receptor beta chains below was sequenced from the same sample in a study of cytomegalovirus exposure and HLA in healthy donors. The PCR ran on 60 Vbeta and 13 Jbeta primers. Assay: immunoSEQ multiplex PCR; the TCRdb copy retains only in-frame clones and omits some. The data show tens of thousands of clones, around 77% seen once. The sequenced material came from PBMCs. These receptor sequences come from a young man in good health and CMV-seronegative.

The chain combines TRBV18 with TRBJ2-6, with D perhaps TRBD2 (5 bases). The CDR3 spans 16 residues. Germline V gives CDR1 KGHSH, CDR2 LQKENI. V was shortened by 3 bases and J by 0 bases, with 9 bases between the two germline ends. This CDR3 is CASSPGVLSGANVLTF. CDR3 nucleotide sequence: TGTGCCAGCTCACCGGGAGTTCTCTCTGGGGCCAACGTCCTGACTTTC.

This clone was found a few times. The gene calls are TRBV30 and TRBJ1-4; 12 nucleotides align to TRBD1. The V gene end was trimmed by 3 bases and the J gene end by 7 bases; junction bases not matched to a gene: 9. The CDR3 spans 16 residues. In germline, CDR1 is GTSNPN, CDR2 SVGIG (reference sequence). The CDR3: CAWSSGTGGGSEKLFF. For the CDR3, the DNA is TGTGCCTGGAGCTCCGGGACAGGGGGCGGATCTGAAAAACTGTTTTTT.

J is TRBJ2-1 and V is TRBV4-1; possibly TRBD2 for D (5 bases). V lost 1 base and J 3 bases, leaving 7 bases between the germline ends. The CDR3 covers 14 residues. The germline gives CDR1 MGHRA, CDR2 YSYEKL. CDR3 protein: CASSQGGVYNEQFF. The CDR3 DNA is TGCGCCAGCAGCCAAGGGGGAGTCTACAATGAGCAGTTCTTC.

The chain has TRBV7-2 and TRBJ2-7; the D is unclear. V lost 0 bases and J 13 bases, leaving 10 bases between the germline ends. Germline V lookup: CDR1 SGHTA, CDR2 FQGNSA. The CDR3 has 11 residues. The CDR3 DNA reads TGTGCCAGCAGCTTAGCGATGAGAGTCTACTTC. It specifies CASSLAMRVYF.

The chain couples TRBV5-1 to TRBJ2-3, with a weak D call TRBD2 (5 bases). Trimming pared 4 bases from V and 4 bases from J, leaving 19 bases between. The V gene's germline CDR1 is SGHRS and CDR2 YFSETQ. There are 16 residues in the CDR3. In nucleotides, the CDR3 is TGCGCCAGCAGCATCTCGACTAATTTTGTCCCAGATACGCAGTATTTT. It codes for CASSISTNFVPDTQYF.

As for this clone: The sample holds other DNA sequences that translate to the same CDR3. The rearrangement links TRBV6-5 to TRBJ1-2, with a tentative D call TRBD1 (5 bases). The CDR3 runs to 14 residues. V lost 2 bases to trimming and J lost 4 bases, with 11 bases between them. CDR1 MNHEY and CDR2 SVGAGI come from the germline V gene. The chain's CDR3 is CASSYRGNSYGYTF. CDR3 DNA sequence: TGTGCCAGCAGTTACAGGGGAAACTCCTATGGCTACACCTTC.

This clone was counted a few times. This rearrangement joins TRBV6-6 to TRBJ1-1; weak D call: TRBD1 (5 bases). The CDR3 loop spans 14 amino acids. Germline lookup yields CDR1 MNHNY and CDR2 SVGAGI (reference sequence). The V gene lost 4 bases and the J gene lost 1 base, with 10 bases spanning the gap. The CDR3 DNA reads as TGTGCCAGCAGTTCAAGAACAGGGAACACTGAAGCTTTCTTT. This sequence encodes CASSSRTGNTEAFF.

The chain links TRBV5-5 to TRBJ2-6; D might be TRBD1 (6 bases). Deletions cut 4 bases from V and 0 bases from J, with 23 bases between. Germline CDR1 is SGHKS and CDR2 is YYEKEE (reference sequence). The CDR3 totals 20 residues. CDR3 coding DNA: TGTGCCAGCAGCCCTTACCCCCAGGGGCAGGCCAGCTCTGGGGCCAACGTCCTGACTTTC. It encodes CASSPYPQGQASSGANVLTF.

The V and J genes are TRBV4-2 and TRBJ2-5; D remains unclear. This CDR3 has 16 amino acids. Germline CDR1 and CDR2: LGHNA and YNFKEQ. V was trimmed by 0 bases and J by 4 bases, leaving 15 bases between them. The CDR3 region is CASSQDEPLSGETQYF. CDR3 in DNA: TGTGCCAGCAGCCAAGATGAACCCCTTTCGGGAGAGACCCAGTACTTC.

The chain links TRBV4-2 to TRBJ1-4; 8 bases map to TRBD1. Germline CDR1 LGHNA, CDR2 YNFKEQ. This CDR3 is 14 amino acids long. The junction had 6 bases not matched to a gene; V was cut back by 4 bases and J by 8 bases. The CDR3 DNA follows: TGTGCCAGCAGCCTAGGACAGGGAGGGGAAAAACTGTTTTTT. Its protein is CASSLGQGGEKLFF.

The V call is TRBV18, the J call TRBJ2-7; 10 positions match TRBD1. Trimming at V came to 0 bases and at J to 2 bases, leaving 4 bases not matched to a gene. CDR3 length: 16 residues. The germline CDR1 and CDR2 sequences are KGHSH and LQKENI. The CDR3 region is CASSPPAGQGAYEQYF. In DNA form, the CDR3 reads TGTGCCAGCTCACCACCGGCCGGACAGGGGGCCTACGAGCAGTACTTC.

The table lists this clone with a count of one. The chain has TRBV5-4 and TRBJ2-6; a weak D match, TRBD2 (6 bases). This CDR3 has 16 amino acids. V lost 0 bases and J lost 2, with 9 bases in between. The germline CDR1 and CDR2 sequences are SGHNT and YYREEE (reference sequence). CDR3 sequence: CASSLGGGTGANVLTF. The DNA of the CDR3 is TGTGCCAGCAGCTTGGGAGGAGGGACTGGGGCCAACGTCCTGACTTTC.

V usage is TRBV5-1 and J usage is TRBJ2-5; D gene ambiguous. The CDR3 has 16 residues. V was pared by 2 bases and J by 1 base, with 15 bases between. Germline values: CDR1 SGHRS, CDR2 YFSETQ. The CDR3 DNA is TGCGCCAGCAGCTTCCGTCAATCAGGTTCCCAAGAGACCCAGTACTTC. Translation: CASSFRQSGSQETQYF. The full variable domain, completed using reference TRBV5-1 and TRBJ2-5, is KAGVTQTPRYLIKTRGQQVTLSCSPISGHRSVSWYQQTPGQGLQFLFEYFSETQRNKGNFPGRFSGRQFSNSRSEMNVSTLELGDSALYLCASSFRQSGSQETQYFGPGTRLLVL.